These T cell receptor beta chains were read from a single sample in a study of T cell changes during pregnancy in multiple sclerosis. Generated by immunoSEQ multiplex PCR, the TCRdb table keeps only in-frame clones and is missing some. The profile shows over 45,000 clones, 85% to 95% of them singletons. This sample comprised peripheral blood, obtained in the third trimester of pregnancy. Source of these receptors: a female donor with multiple sclerosis, enrolled in a pregnancy study. Each CDR3 is given with its conserved first and last residue. The D gene is left open where the match is weak. The size field is filled for only some rows; it gives once, few, many or a size class.

v_call	cdr3_length	d_call	clone_size	j_call	cdr3_aa	cdr3_nt
TRBV28	13	TRBD1	-	TRBJ1-2	CASSLTGGMGYTF	TGTGCCAGCAGTTTAACAGGGGGCATGGGCTACACCTTC
TRBV21-1	19	-	-	TRBJ2-3	CASSKKTSGKALRIDTQYF	TGTGCCAGCAGCAAAAAAACTAGCGGGAAAGCTCTACGGATAGATACGCAGTATTTT
TRBV6-6	16	TRBD2	-	TRBJ2-1	CASSLPPSGKTNEQFF	TGTGCCAGCAGTTTACCCCCTAGCGGGAAAACGAATGAGCAGTTCTTC
TRBV30	13	TRBD1	-	TRBJ1-2	CAWGWGDSAMPSF	TGTGCCTGGGGTTGGGGGGACAGCGCAATGCCCTCGTTC
TRBV4-3	16	TRBD1	-	TRBJ1-4	CASSHTLDRGIGKLFF	TGCGCCAGCAGCCATACCCTGGACAGGGGTATTGGGAAACTGTTTTTT
TRBV27	17	TRBD2	-	TRBJ2-1	CASTNRVGRLAVNEQFF	TGTGCCAGCACCAATAGAGTTGGGAGACTAGCGGTCAATGAGCAGTTCTTC
TRBV7-3	14	TRBD1	-	TRBJ1-1	CASSPRTGDPEAFF	TGTGCCAGCAGCCCCCGGACAGGGGACCCTGAAGCTTTCTTT
TRBV4-1	16	-	-	TRBJ2-7	CASSQESTGSRYEQYF	TGCGCCAGCAGCCAAGAATCGACCGGGAGTAGGTACGAGCAGTACTTC
TRBV7-2	17	-	once	TRBJ2-6	CASSLGVGDSGANVLTF	TGTGCCAGCAGCTTAGGTGTAGGGGACTCTGGGGCCAACGTCCTGACTTTC
TRBV4-3	15	-	-	TRBJ2-6	CASSQVRSGANVLTF	TGCGCCAGCAGCCAAGTACGGTCTGGGGCCAACGTCCTGACTTTC
TRBV28	16	TRBD2	-	TRBJ2-3	CASSLPGLAGIDTQYF	TGTGCCAGCAGTCTACCGGGACTAGCGGGGATAGATACGCAGTATTTT
TRBV9	15	-	-	TRBJ2-7	CASSVEGGGPYEQYF	TGTGCCAGCAGCGTAGAGGGGGGAGGGCCCTACGAGCAGTACTTC
TRBV5-1	15	TRBD2	-	TRBJ2-3	CASSTGLAGVDTQYF	TGCGCCAGCAGCACAGGACTAGCGGGAGTGGATACGCAGTATTTT
TRBV2	18	TRBD2	-	TRBJ2-1	CASSEGKREGRAYNEQFF	TGTGCCAGCAGTGAAGGCAAGCGGGAGGGCCGGGCCTACAATGAGCAGTTCTTC
TRBV25-1	13	-	-	TRBJ1-1	CASSGGLNTEAFF	TGTGCCAGCAGTGGGGGCCTGAACACTGAAGCTTTCTTT